This entry lists 9 T cell receptor beta chains sequenced from one sample in a study of regulatory T cells in long-lasting Graves disease. For TCR beta, libraries came from iRepertoire HTBI primers and Arm-PCR of CDR3 regions. MiXCR, applied by TCRdb to the multiplex PCR reads, yields one record per CDR3 protein. The sample carries approximately 400,000 distinct CDR3 sequences, less than 25% recorded once. The time point: persistent/refractory GD, antithyroid drugs over 5 years with positive TRAb. Isolated PBMC RNA provided the starting material for the TCR library. The source was peripheral blood mononuclear cells (PBMCs), collected when the disease was refractory, from a patient treated with antithyroid drugs. The receptors originated from a female donor with Graves disease.

Ten or more counts support this clonotype. This sequence joins TRBV3-1 and TRBJ2-7; TRBD2 agrees at 7 bases. The V and J ends lost 4 bases and 6 bases, in that order; junction bases with no gene match: 12. Germline V CDR1 and CDR2: LGHDT, YNNKEL (reference sequence). The CDR3 extends over 15 amino acids. As DNA, the CDR3 is TGTGCCAGCAGCCTCGGGGAGGGGCGGTCGAGCGAGCAGTACTTC. Protein product: CASSLGEGRSSEQYF.

The chain joins TRBV7-2 to TRBJ2-3, with 8 positions matching TRBD2. With V trimmed by 3 bases and J by 2 bases, 7 bases remained unmatched. The CDR3 loop spans 16 amino acids. Germline CDR1 SGHTA, CDR2 FQGNSA. The CDR3 sequence is CASSFRGLESTDTQYF. The CDR3, as DNA: TGTGCCAGCAGCTTCCGGGGACTAGAATCCACAGATACGCAGTATTTT.

This clonotype occurred a few times. This chain links TRBV5-6 with TRBJ2-3; 14 bases are shared with TRBD2. This CDR3 has 17 amino acids. V lost 3 bases, J lost 7 bases, and 10 bases stayed unmatched. CDR1 is SGHDT, CDR2 YYEEEE, per germline. CDR3 amino acids: CASSWGGLAGGLNTQYF. The DNA for the CDR3 is TGTGCCAGCAGCTGGGGAGGACTAGCGGGAGGCCTAAATACGCAGTATTTT.

In its sample, this clonotype was seen a few times. The junction shows a germline mismatch at one end, possibly a read error. The chain links TRBV27 to TRBJ2-4; TRBD2 matches 11 bases. There are 19 residues in the CDR3. Germline CDR1 reads MNHEY; CDR2 reads SMNVEV (reference sequence). For the CDR3, the DNA is TGTGCCAGCAGTGCCCAGCCGGGACTAGCGGTTCTAGCCAAAAGCATTCAGTACTTC. This gives the protein CASSAQPGLAVLAKSIQYF.

This clonotype has a count of ten or more. For the CDR3, the DNA is TGTGCCAGTGGCCCCGGGACAGGGTCCTACGAGCAGTACTTC. Protein: CASGPGTGSYEQYF. This chain joins TRBV27 and TRBJ2-7; 9 bases are a match to TRBD1. V lost 9 bases, J lost 1 base, and 7 bases stayed unmatched. Germline V gene sequence: CDR1 MNHEY, CDR2 SMNVEV (reference sequence). The CDR3 has 14 amino acids.

This chain links TRBV30 with TRBJ1-3; D might be TRBD1 (6 bases). Trimming stripped 1 base from V and 0 bases from J, with 7 bases between. The germline V gene has CDR1 GTSNPN and CDR2 SVGIG (reference sequence). This CDR3 has 14 amino acids. CDR3 residues: CAWSEGGSGNTIYF. The CDR3 bases are TGTGCCTGGAGTGAGGGGGGCTCTGGAAACACCATATATTTT.

This clonotype was seen a few times. The chain combines TRBV5-1 with TRBJ1-1; D might be TRBD1 (5 bases). CDR1 is SGHRS, CDR2 YFSETQ, per germline. Trimming pared 4 bases from V and 2 bases from J, leaving 9 bases between. The CDR3 runs 13 residues. CDR3 bases: TGCGCCAGCAGCCGGGGCCCAAACACTGAAGCTTTCTTT. The encoded protein is CASSRGPNTEAFF.

This CDR3 is CATSDIPQFHGELFF. As DNA, the CDR3 is TGTGCCACCAGTGATATACCACAGTTTCACGGGGAGCTGTTTTTT. The V gene is TRBV24-1, the J gene TRBJ2-2, with D uncertain. Germline lookup yields CDR1 KGHDR and CDR2 SFDVKD. This CDR3 is 15 amino acids long. Trimming left V 3 bases short and J 7 bases short, with 14 bases between.

The V gene is TRBV19, the J gene TRBJ2-5; 7 bases fit TRBD1. The germline V gene encodes CDR1 LNHDA and CDR2 SQIVND (reference sequence). J gave up 2 bases and V 1 base, and 4 bases lay outside the gene matches. The CDR3 is 15 residues long. CDR3 in amino acids: CASSIVGQRQETQYF. In DNA form, the CDR3 reads TGTGCCAGTAGTATAGTGGGACAGAGACAAGAGACCCAGTACTTC. The full variable domain, rest sourced from reference TRBV19 and TRBJ2-5, is DGGITQSPKYLFRKEGQNVTLSCEQNLNHDAMYWYRQDPGQGLRLIYYSQIVNDFQKGDIAEGYSVSREKKESFPLTVTSAQKNPTAFYLCASSIVGQRQETQYFGPGTRLLVL.